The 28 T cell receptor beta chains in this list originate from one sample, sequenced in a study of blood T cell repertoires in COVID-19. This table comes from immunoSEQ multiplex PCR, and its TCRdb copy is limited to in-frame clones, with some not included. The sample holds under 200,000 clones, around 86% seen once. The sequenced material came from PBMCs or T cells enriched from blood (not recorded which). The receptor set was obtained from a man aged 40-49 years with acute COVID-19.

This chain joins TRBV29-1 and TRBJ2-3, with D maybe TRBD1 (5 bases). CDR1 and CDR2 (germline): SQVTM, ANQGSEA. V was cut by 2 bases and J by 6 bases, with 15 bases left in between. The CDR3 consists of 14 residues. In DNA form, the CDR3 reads TGCAGCGTTGAACCCATAGGGGTAGGGGATACGCAGTATTTT. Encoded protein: CSVEPIGVGDTQYF.

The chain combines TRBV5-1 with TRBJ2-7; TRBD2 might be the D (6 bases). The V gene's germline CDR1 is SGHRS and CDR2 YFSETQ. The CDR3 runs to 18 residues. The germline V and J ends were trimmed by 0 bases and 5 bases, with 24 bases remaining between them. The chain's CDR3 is CASSLAGWGVGTADEQYF. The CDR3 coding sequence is TGCGCCAGCAGCTTGGCCGGATGGGGGGTGGGCACGGCTGACGAGCAGTACTTC.

CDR3 DNA sequence: TGTGCCATCGGTTCCTCGGTCCGATACACCGGGGAGCTGTTTTTT. This translates into CAIGSSVRYTGELFF. The rearrangement joins TRBV10-3 to TRBJ2-2; D not resolved. Trimming took off 8 bases at V and 3 bases at J, with 16 bases between the two ends. The length of the CDR3 is 15 residues. The germline V gene has CDR1 ENHRY and CDR2 SYGVKD.

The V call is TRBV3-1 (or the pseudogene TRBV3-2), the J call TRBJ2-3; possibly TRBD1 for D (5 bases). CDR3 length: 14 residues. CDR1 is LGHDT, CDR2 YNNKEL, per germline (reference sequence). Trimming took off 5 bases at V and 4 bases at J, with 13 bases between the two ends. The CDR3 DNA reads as TGTGCCAGCAGCTCCAGGGTTCAAGCAGATACGCAGTATTTT. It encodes CASSSRVQADTQYF.

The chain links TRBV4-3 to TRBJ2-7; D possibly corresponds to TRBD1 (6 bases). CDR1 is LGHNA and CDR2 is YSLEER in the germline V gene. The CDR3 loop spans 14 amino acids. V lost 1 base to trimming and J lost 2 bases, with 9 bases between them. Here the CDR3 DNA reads TGCGCCAGCAGCCAAGGGAACAGGGCCTACGAGCAGTACTTC. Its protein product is CASSQGNRAYEQYF.

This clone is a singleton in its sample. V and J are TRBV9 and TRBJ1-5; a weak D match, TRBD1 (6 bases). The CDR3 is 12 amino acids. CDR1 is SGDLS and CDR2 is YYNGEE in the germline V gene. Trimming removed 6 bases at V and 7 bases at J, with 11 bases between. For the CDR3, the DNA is TGTGCCAGCACCAACACAGGGCAGCCCCAGCATTTT. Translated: CASTNTGQPQHF.

This CDR3 reads CASSMMRANTEAFF. The CDR3 nucleotides are TGTGCCAGTAGTATGATGCGTGCGAACACTGAAGCTTTCTTT. The chain recombines TRBV19 with TRBJ1-1; D call uncertain. The CDR3 has 14 residues. The germline gives CDR1 LNHDA, CDR2 SQIVND (reference sequence). V was trimmed by 3 bases and J by 1 base, leaving 9 bases between them.

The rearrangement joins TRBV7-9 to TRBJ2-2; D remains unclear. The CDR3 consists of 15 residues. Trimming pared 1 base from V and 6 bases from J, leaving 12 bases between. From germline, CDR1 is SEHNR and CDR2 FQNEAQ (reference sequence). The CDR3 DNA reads TGTGCCAGCAGCTTAGTCAGTGGAGACGCCGGGGAGCTGTTTTTT. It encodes CASSLVSGDAGELFF.

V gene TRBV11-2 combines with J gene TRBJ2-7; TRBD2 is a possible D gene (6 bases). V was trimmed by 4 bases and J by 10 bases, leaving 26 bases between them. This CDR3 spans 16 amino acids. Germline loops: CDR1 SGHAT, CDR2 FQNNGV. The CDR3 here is CASSSPGLRIERAQYF. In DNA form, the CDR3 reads TGTGCCAGCAGCTCGCCGGGACTGAGAATAGAGAGGGCCCAGTACTTC.

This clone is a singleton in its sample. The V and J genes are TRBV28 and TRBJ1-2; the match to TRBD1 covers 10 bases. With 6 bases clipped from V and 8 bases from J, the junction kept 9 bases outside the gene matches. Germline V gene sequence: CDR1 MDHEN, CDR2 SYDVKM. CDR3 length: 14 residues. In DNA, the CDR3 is TGTGCCAGCAGCCTGACAGGGGGCGTAGGCGGCTACACCTTC. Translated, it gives CASSLTGGVGGYTF.

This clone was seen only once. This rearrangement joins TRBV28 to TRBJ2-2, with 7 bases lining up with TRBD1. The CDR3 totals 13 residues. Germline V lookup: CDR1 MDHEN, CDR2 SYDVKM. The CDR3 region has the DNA TGTGCTGAGGGGGCGCAACGGACCGGGGAGCTGTTTTTT. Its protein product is CAEGAQRTGELFF.

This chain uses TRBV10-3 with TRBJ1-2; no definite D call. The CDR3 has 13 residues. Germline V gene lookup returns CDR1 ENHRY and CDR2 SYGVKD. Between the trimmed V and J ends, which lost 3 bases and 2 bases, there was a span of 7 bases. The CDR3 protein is CAISESLNYGYTF. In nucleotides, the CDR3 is TGTGCCATCAGTGAATCTCTCAACTATGGCTACACCTTC.

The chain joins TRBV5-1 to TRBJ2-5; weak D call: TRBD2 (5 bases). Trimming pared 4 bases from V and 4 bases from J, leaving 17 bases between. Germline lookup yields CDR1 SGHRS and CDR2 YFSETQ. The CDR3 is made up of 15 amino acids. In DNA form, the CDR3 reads TGCGCCAGCAGCCGCAGCGGAGCTATGGGAGAGACCCAGTACTTC. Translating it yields CASSRSGAMGETQYF. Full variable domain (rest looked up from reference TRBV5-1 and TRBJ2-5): KAGVTQTPRYLIKTRGQQVTLSCSPISGHRSVSWYQQTPGQGLQFLFEYFSETQRNKGNFPGRFSGRQFSNSRSEMNVSTLELGDSALYLCASSRSGAMGETQYFGPGTRLLVL.

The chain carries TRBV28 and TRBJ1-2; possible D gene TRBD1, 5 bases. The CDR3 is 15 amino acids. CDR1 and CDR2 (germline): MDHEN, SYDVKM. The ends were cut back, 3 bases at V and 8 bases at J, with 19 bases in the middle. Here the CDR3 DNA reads TGTGCCAGCAGTTTGGCCCGCAGCCAGGGCAGAGGCTACACCTTC. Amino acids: CASSLARSQGRGYTF.

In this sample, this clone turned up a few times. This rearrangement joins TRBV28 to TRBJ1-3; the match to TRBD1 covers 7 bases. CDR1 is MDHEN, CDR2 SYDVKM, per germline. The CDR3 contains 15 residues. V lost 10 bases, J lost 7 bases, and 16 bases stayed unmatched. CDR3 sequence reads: CATNGGLQGRNTIYF. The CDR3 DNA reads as TGTGCCACCAACGGAGGGTTACAGGGGAGGAACACCATATATTTT.

The CDR3 loop is CASSPRLAGVYETQYF. Written as DNA, the CDR3 is TGTGCCAGCAGTCCCCGACTAGCGGGAGTGTATGAGACCCAGTACTTC. The V call is TRBV27, the J call TRBJ2-5, with TRBD2 matching over 12 bases. The CDR3 contains 16 residues. J lost 5 bases, V lost 5 bases, and 9 bases had no gene match. Looked up from germline, CDR1 is MNHEY and CDR2 is SMNVEV (reference sequence).

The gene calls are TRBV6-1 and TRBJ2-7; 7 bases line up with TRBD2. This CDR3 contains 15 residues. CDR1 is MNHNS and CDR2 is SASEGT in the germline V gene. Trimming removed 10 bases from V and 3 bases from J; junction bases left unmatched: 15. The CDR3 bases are TGTGCCACCACGCAGGGTCTGGGGGAGGGCTACGAGCAGTACTTC. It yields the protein CATTQGLGEGYEQYF.

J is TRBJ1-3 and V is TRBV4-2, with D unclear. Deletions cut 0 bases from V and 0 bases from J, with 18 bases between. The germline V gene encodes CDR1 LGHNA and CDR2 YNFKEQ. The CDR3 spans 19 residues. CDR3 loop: CASSQDGTENHYSGNTIYF. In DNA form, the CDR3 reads TGTGCCAGCAGCCAAGATGGAACAGAAAATCATTACTCTGGAAACACCATATATTTT.

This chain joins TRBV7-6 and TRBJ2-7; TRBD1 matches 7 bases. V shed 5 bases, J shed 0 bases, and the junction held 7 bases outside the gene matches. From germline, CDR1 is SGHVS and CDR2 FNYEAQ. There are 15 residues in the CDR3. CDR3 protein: CASSRETGPSYEQYF. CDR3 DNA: TGTGCCAGCAGCCGAGAGACAGGGCCCTCCTACGAGCAGTACTTC. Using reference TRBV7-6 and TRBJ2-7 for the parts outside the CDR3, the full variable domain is GAGVSQSPRYKVTKRGQDVALRCDPISGHVSLYWYRQALGQGPEFLTYFNYEAQQDKSGLPNDRFSAERPEGSISTLTIQRTEQRDSAMYRCASSRETGPSYEQYFGPGTRLTVT.

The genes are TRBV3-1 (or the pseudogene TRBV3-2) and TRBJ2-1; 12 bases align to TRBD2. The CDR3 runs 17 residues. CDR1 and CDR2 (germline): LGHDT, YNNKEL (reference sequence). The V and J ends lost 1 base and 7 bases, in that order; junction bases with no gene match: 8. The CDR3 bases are TGTGCCAGCAGCCAAGTTGTGACTAGCGGGAGCCCTAATGAGCAGTTCTTC. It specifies CASSQVVTSGSPNEQFF.

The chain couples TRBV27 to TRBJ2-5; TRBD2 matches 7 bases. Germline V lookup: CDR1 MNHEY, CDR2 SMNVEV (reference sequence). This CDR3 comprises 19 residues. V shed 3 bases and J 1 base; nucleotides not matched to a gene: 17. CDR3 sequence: CASSFIGSGGRSPQETQYF. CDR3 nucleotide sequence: TGTGCCAGCAGTTTTATCGGTAGCGGCGGGAGAAGCCCCCAAGAGACCCAGTACTTC.

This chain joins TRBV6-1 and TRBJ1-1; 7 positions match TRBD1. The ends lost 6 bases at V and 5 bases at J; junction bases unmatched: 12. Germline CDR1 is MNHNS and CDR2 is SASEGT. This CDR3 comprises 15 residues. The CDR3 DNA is TGTGCCAGCAGGACATACGACACAGGGGTGACTGAAGCTTTCTTT. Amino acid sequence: CASRTYDTGVTEAFF.

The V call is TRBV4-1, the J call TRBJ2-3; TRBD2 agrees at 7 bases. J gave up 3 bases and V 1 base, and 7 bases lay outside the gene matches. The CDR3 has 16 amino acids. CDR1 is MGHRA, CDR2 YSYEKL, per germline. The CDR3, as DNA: TGCGCCAGCAGCCAAGGGGTAGCGGGTTCGACAGATACGCAGTATTTT. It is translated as CASSQGVAGSTDTQYF.

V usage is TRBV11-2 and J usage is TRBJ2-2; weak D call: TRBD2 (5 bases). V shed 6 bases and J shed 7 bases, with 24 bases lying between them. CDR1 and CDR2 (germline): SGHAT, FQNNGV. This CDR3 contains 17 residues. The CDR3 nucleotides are TGTGCCAGCAGGGCTGTTGGAACACCTCGTCGGGGCGGGGAGCTGTTTTTT. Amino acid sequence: CASRAVGTPRRGGELFF.

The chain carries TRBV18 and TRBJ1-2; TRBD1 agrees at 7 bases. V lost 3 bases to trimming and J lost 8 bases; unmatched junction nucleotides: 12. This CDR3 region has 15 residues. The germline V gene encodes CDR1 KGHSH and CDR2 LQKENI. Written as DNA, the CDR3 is TGTGCCAGCTCACCTCCGGGACAGTGGGACGGGGGCTACACCTTC. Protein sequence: CASSPPGQWDGGYTF.

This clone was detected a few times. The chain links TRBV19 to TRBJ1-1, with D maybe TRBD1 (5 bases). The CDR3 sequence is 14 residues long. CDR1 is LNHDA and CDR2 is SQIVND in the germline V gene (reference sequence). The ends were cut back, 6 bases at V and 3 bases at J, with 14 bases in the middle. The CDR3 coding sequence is TGTGCCAGTAGCCAACAGGTCGGGCACACTGAAGCTTTCTTT. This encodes CASSQQVGHTEAFF.

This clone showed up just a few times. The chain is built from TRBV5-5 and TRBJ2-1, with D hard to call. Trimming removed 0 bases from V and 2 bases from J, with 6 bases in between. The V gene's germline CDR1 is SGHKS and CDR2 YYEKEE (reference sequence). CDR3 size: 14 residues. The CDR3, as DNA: TGTGCCAGCAGCTTGGGTCGGGCCTACAATGAGCAGTTCTTC. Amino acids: CASSLGRAYNEQFF.

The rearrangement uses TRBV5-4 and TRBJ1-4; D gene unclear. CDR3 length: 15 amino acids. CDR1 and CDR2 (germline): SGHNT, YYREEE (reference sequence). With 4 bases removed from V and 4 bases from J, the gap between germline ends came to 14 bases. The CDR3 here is CASSLRREVNEKLFF. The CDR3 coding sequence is TGTGCCAGCAGCCTTAGACGGGAGGTTAATGAAAAACTGTTTTTT.